The rows below give T cell receptor beta chains drawn from one sample of a study of response to subunit inactivated influenza vaccine. TCRdb re-called the RT-PCR reads through MiXCR, storing one row per CDR3 protein. This table holds roughly 700,000 distinct CDR3 sequences, 14% found once. The sequenced sample was PBMCs from blood, obtained 14 to 15 days before vaccination. These receptors all come from a man aged 50 to 59 who received an inactivated influenza vaccine. The CDR3 runs from the conserved cysteine through the conserved F or W. Each record gives: clone size, J gene, CDR3 length, V gene, D gene, CDR3 DNA, CDR3 protein. D genes are given only for firm matches. Only some rows state a clone size, as once, few, many or a class for expanded clones.

size: few; J: TRBJ2-5; length: 14; V: TRBV5-6; D: NA; DNA: TGTGCCAGCAGACTACAGGGTCGAAGGGAGACCCAGTACTTC; CDR3: CASRLQGRRETQYF
size: many; J: TRBJ2-1; length: 16; V: TRBV7-9; D: TRBD2; DNA: TGTGCCAGCATCCTAGCGGGAGGGCCTTGGGACAATGAGCAGTTCTTC; CDR3: CASILAGGPWDNEQFF
size: few; J: TRBJ2-1; length: 16; V: TRBV5-6; D: NA; DNA: TGTGCCAGCAGCTTGGCAAGGGAGCGGGCTTACAATGAGCAGTTCTTC; CDR3: CASSLARERAYNEQFF
size: NA; J: TRBJ2-1; length: 16; V: TRBV3-1; D: TRBD2; DNA: TGTGCCAGCAGCCAAGATCTTTCGACTAGCGTAAGGGGGCAGTTCTTC; CDR3: CASSQDLSTSVRGQFF
size: few; J: TRBJ2-7; length: 15; V: TRBV24-1; D: TRBD1; DNA: TGTGCCACCAGTGACAGCCGGACAGGGATGGGCGAGCAGTACTTC; CDR3: CATSDSRTGMGEQYF
size: many; J: TRBJ2-2; length: 13; V: TRBV7-9; D: NA; DNA: TGTGCCCCAGGCGGCGGTAACACCGGGGAGCTGTTTTTT; CDR3: CAPGGGNTGELFF
size: few; J: TRBJ2-1; length: 16; V: TRBV7-2; D: NA; DNA: TGTGCCAGCAGCTTAGGGCTAGCGGGACAGGTACATGAGCAGTTCTTC; CDR3: CASSLGLAGQVHEQFF
size: NA; J: TRBJ2-3; length: 15; V: TRBV5-1; D: NA; DNA: TGCGCCAGCAGCTTGGGGTCGTTGGAGACAGATACGCAGTATTTT; CDR3: CASSLGSLETDTQYF
size: NA; J: TRBJ2-3; length: 14; V: TRBV6-1; D: NA; DNA: TGTGCCAGCACCGTCGGCGCCAGCACAGATACGCAGTATTTT; CDR3: CASTVGASTDTQYF
size: NA; J: TRBJ2-5; length: 16; V: TRBV11-1; D: TRBD2; DNA: TGTGCCAGCAGCTTAAGGCCAGCGGGAGGCCAAGAGACCCAGTACTTC; CDR3: CASSLRPAGGQETQYF
size: many; J: TRBJ2-1; length: 15; V: TRBV5-4; D: TRBD1; DNA: TGTGCCAGCAGCTTGAGTCTCACAGGGGGTAATGAGCAGTTCTTC; CDR3: CASSLSLTGGNEQFF
size: NA; J: TRBJ2-5; length: 17; V: TRBV28; D: TRBD2; DNA: TGTGCCAGCAGTTTAGTGGTCGGGGGGGTCCCCCTAAAGACCCAGTACTTC; CDR3: CASSLVVGGVPLKTQYF
size: NA; J: TRBJ2-7; length: 15; V: TRBV20-1; D: TRBD2; DNA: TGCAGTGCTAGAGATCGGGCGGGGGTATCCTACGAGCAGTACTTC; CDR3: CSARDRAGVSYEQYF
size: few; J: TRBJ2-5; length: 15; V: TRBV28; D: NA; DNA: TGTGCCAGCAACCAACCTCGGGCGGGTCGGGAGACCCAGTACTTC; CDR3: CASNQPRAGRETQYF
size: few; J: TRBJ2-7; length: 14; V: TRBV6-1; D: NA; DNA: TGTGCCAGCAACCGTCCCGAGAATACATACGAGCAGTACTTC; CDR3: CASNRPENTYEQYF
size: NA; J: TRBJ1-1; length: 15; V: TRBV12-3/TRBV12-4; D: NA; DNA: TGTGCCAGCAGTCCGCCGTGGACACGGCGGGCTGAAGCTTTCTTT; CDR3: CASSPPWTRRAEAFF
size: few; J: TRBJ1-5; length: 13; V: TRBV7-2; D: TRBD1; DNA: TGTGCCAGCAGCGGACAGGGCAGTCAGCCCCAGCATTTT; CDR3: CASSGQGSQPQHF